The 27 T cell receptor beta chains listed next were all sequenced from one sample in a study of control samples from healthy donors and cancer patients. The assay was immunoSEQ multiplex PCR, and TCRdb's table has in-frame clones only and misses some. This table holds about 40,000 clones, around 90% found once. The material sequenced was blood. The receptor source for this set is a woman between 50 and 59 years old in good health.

The CDR3 DNA is TGTGCCAGCATCCCTCAGGCAGGATCCTACGAGCAGTACTTC. It specifies CASIPQAGSYEQYF. This chain joins TRBV2 and TRBJ2-7; D gene uncertain. Germline CDR1 reads SNHLY; CDR2 reads FYNNEI. V dropped 7 bases and J dropped 1 base, with 14 bases sitting between them. This CDR3 has 14 residues.

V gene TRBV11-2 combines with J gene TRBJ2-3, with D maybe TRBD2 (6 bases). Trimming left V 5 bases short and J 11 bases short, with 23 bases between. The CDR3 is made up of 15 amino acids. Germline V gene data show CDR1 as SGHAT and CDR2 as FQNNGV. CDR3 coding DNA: TGTGCCAGCAGCCCACGTATCGTACAGGCCGGGAGGCAGTATTTT. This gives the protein CASSPRIVQAGRQYF. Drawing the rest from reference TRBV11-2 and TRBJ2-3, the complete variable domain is EAGVAQSPRYKIIEKRQSVAFWCNPISGHATLYWYQQILGQGPKLLIQFQNNGVVDDSQLPKDRFSAERLKGVDSTLKIQPAKLEDSAVYLCASSPRIVQAGRQYFGPGTRLTVL.

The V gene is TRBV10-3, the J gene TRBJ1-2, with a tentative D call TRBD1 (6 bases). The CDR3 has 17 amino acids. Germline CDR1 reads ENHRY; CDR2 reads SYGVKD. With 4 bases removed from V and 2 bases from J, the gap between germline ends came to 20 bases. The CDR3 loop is CAISAETGTPKNYGYTF. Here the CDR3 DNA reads TGTGCCATCAGTGCCGAGACCGGGACACCAAAGAACTATGGCTACACCTTC.

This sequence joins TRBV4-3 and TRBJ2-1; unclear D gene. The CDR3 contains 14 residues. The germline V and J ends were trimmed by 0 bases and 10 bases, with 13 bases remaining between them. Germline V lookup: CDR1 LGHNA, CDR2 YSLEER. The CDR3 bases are TGCGCCAGCAGCCAAGAGGCCAGGTCGGGCGAGCAGTTCTTC. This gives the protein CASSQEARSGEQFF.

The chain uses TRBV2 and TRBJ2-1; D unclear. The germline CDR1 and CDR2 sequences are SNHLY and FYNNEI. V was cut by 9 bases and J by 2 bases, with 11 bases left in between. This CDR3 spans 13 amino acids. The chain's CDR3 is CASEAGTYNEQFF. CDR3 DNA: TGTGCCAGTGAGGCAGGCACCTACAATGAGCAGTTCTTC. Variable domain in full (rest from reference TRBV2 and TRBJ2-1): EPEVTQTPSHQVTQMGQEVILRCVPISNHLYFYWYRQILGQKVEFLVSFYNNEISEKSEIFDDQFSVERPDGSNFTLKIRSTKLEDSAMYFCASEAGTYNEQFFGPGTRLTVL.

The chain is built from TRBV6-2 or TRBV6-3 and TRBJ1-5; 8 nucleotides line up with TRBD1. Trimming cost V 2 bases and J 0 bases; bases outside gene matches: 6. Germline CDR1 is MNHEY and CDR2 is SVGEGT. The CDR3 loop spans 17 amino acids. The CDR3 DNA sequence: TGTGCCAGCAGTTACACCCGGACAGGGTATAGCAATCAGCCCCAGCATTTT. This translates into CASSYTRTGYSNQPQHF.

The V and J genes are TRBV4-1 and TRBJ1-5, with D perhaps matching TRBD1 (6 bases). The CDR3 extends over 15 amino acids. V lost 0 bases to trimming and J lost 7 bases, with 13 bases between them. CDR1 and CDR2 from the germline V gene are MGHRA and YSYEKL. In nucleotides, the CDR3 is TGCGCCAGCAGCCAAGACTTTGGGCAGGGGCAGCCCCAGCATTTT. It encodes CASSQDFGQGQPQHF.

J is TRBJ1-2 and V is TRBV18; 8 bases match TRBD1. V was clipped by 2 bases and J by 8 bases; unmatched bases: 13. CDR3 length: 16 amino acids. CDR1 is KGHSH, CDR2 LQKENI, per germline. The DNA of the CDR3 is TGTGCCAGCTCACCAATCGGGACAGGCCCTAAATGGGGCTACACCTTC. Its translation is CASSPIGTGPKWGYTF. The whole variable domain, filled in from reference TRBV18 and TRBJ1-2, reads NAGVMQNPRHLVRRRGQEARLRCSPMKGHSHVYWYRQLPEEGLKFMVYLQKENIIDESGMPKERFSAEFPKEGPSILRIQQVVRGDSAAYFCASSPIGTGPKWGYTFGSGTRLTVV.

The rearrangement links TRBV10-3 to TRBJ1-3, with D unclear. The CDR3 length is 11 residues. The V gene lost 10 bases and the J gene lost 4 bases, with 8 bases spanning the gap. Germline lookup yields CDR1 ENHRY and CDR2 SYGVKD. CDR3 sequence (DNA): TGTGCCACGTCACAGGGAAACACCATATATTTT. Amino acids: CATSQGNTIYF.

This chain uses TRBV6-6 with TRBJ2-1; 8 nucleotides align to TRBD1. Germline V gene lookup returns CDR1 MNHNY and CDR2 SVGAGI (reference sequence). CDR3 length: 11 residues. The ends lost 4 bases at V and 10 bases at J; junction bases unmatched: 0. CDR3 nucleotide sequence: TGTGCCAGCAGTTGGACAGGGGAGCAGTTCTTC. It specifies CASSWTGEQFF.

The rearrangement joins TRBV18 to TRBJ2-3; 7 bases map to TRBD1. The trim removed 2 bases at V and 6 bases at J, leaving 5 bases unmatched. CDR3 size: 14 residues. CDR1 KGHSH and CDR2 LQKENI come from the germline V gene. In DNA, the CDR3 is TGTGCCAGCTCACCAGGGACAGTAGGGGATACGCAGTATTTT. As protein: CASSPGTVGDTQYF. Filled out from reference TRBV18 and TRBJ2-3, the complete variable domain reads NAGVMQNPRHLVRRRGQEARLRCSPMKGHSHVYWYRQLPEEGLKFMVYLQKENIIDESGMPKERFSAEFPKEGPSILRIQQVVRGDSAAYFCASSPGTVGDTQYFGPGTRLTVL.

Written as DNA, the CDR3 is TGTGCCAGCAGTTGGGGGGCGGTGGGCACTGAAGCTTTCTTT. Amino acid sequence: CASSWGAVGTEAFF. This chain uses TRBV28 with TRBJ1-1; D is perhaps TRBD1 (6 bases). The length of the CDR3 is 14 residues. The germline gives CDR1 MDHEN, CDR2 SYDVKM. V lost 4 bases and J lost 4, with 13 bases in between.

Here the CDR3 reads CATSRDRDGQPQHF. In DNA form, the CDR3 reads TGTGCCACCAGCAGGGACAGGGACGGACAGCCCCAGCATTTT. V usage is TRBV15 and J usage is TRBJ1-5, with 8 bases fitting TRBD1. The CDR3 loop spans 14 amino acids. The trim removed 3 bases at V and 7 bases at J, leaving 5 bases unmatched. Germline-derived CDR1 and CDR2 are LNHNV and YYDKDF (reference sequence).

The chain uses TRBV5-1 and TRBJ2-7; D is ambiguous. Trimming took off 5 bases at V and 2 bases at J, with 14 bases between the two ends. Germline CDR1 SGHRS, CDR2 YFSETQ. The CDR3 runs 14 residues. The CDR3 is CASRFLTTPYEQYF. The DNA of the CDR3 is TGCGCCAGCAGATTCCTTACGACGCCCTACGAGCAGTACTTC.

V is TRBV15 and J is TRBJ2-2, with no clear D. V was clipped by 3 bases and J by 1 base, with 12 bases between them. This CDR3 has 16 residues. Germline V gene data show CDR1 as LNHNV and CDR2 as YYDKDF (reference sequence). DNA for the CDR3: TGTGCCACCAGCAGCCAACCCTGGCGGAACACCGGGGAGCTGTTTTTT. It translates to CATSSQPWRNTGELFF.

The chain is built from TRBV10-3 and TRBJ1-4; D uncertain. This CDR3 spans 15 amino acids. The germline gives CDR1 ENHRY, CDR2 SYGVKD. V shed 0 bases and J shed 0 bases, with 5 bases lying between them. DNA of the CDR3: TGTGCCATCAGTGAGTCCGGTGCAACTAATGAAAAACTGTTTTTT. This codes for CAISESGATNEKLFF.

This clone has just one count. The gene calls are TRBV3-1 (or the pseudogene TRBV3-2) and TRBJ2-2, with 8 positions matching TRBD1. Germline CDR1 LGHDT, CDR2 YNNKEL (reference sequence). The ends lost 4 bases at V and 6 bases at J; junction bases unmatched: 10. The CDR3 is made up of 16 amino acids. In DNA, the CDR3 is TGTGCCAGCAGCCGTACTGACAGGGGTGAGGCCGGGGAGCTGTTTTTT. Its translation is CASSRTDRGEAGELFF.

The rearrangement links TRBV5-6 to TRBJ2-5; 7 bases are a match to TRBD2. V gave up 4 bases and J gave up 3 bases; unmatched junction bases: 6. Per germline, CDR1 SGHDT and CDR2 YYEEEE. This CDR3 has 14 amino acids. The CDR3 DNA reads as TGTGCCAGCAGCGCGCGGGGGATAGAAGAGACCCAGTACTTC. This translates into CASSARGIEETQYF.

The DNA for the CDR3 is TGTGCCAGCAGCCAGGTTAGCGGGGGGAAAAGCTCCTACAATGAGCAGTTCTTC. It yields the protein CASSQVSGGKSSYNEQFF. The chain carries TRBV4-2 and TRBJ2-1, with 10 positions matching TRBD2. Unmatched junction bases numbered 8, after V lost 3 bases and J lost 0 bases. Germline V CDR1 and CDR2: LGHNA, YNFKEQ. This CDR3 spans 18 amino acids.

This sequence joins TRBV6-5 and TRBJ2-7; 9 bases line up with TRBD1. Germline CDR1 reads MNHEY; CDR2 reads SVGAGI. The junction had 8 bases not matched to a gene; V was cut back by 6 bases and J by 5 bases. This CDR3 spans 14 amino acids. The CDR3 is CASSNDRGDHEQYF. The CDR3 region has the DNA TGTGCCAGCAGCAACGACAGGGGGGATCACGAGCAGTACTTC.

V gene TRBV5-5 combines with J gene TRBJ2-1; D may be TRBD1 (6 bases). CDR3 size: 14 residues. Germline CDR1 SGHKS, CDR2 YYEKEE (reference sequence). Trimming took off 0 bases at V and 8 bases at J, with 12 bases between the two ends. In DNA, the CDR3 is TGTGCCAGCAGCTTGGTCAGGGGTATGGATGAGCAGTTCTTC. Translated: CASSLVRGMDEQFF.

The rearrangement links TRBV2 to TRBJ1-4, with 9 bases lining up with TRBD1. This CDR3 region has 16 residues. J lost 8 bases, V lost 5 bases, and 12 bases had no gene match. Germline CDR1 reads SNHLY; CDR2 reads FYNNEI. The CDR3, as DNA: TGTGCCAGCAGTCCGGGACAGGGTATTAGAGGAGAAAAACTGTTTTTT. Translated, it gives CASSPGQGIRGEKLFF.

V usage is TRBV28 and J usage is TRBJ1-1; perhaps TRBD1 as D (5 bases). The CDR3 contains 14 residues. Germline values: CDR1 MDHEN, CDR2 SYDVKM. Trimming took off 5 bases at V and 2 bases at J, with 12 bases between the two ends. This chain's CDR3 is CASSPLTANTEAFF. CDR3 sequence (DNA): TGTGCCAGCAGTCCGTTGACAGCAAACACTGAAGCTTTCTTT.

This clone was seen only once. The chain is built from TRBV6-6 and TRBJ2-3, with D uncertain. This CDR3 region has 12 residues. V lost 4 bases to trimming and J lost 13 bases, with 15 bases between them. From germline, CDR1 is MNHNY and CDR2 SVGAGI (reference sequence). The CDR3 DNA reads TGTGCCAGCAGTTTACAGACACAACTGGAGTATTTT. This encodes CASSLQTQLEYF.

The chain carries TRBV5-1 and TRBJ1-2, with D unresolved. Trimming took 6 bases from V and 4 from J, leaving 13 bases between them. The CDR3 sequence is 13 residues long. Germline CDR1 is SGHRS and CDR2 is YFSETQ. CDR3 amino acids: CASTYDGTYGYTF. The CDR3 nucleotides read TGCGCCAGCACCTATGACGGCACCTATGGCTACACCTTC.

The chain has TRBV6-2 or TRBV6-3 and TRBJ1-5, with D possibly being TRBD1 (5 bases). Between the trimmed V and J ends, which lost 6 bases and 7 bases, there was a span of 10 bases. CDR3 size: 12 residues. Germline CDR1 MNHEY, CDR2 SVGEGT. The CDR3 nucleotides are TGTGCCAGCAGCCTGGGGGGACAGCCCCAGCATTTT. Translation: CASSLGGQPQHF.

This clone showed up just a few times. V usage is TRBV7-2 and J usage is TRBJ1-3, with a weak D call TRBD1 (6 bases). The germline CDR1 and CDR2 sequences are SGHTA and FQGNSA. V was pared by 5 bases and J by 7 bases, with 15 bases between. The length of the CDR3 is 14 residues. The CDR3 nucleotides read TGTGCCAGCAGCCCCTGGGGGGGGCTGAACACCATATATTTT. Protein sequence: CASSPWGGLNTIYF.